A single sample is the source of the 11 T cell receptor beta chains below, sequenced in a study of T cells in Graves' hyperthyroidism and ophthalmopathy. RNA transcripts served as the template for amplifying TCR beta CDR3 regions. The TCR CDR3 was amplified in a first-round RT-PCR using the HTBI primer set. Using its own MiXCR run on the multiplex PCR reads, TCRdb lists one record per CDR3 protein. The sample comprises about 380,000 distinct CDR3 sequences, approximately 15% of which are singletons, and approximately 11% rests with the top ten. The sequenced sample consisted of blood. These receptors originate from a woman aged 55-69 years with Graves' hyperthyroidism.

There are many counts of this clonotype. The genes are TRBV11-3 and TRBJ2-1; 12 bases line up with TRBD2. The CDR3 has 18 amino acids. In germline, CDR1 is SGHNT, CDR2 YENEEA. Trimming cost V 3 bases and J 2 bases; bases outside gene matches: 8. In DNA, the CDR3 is TGTGCCAGCAGCTTGGCTCTAGCGGGAGGGTCGCCCTACAATGAGCAGTTCTTC. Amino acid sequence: CASSLALAGGSPYNEQFF.

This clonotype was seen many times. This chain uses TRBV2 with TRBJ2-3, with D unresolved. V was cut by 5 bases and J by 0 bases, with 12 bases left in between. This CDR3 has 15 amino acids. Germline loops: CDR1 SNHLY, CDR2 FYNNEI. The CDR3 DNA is TGTGCCAGCAGTCCCGGACCTACTAGCACAGATACGCAGTATTTT. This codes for CASSPGPTSTDTQYF.

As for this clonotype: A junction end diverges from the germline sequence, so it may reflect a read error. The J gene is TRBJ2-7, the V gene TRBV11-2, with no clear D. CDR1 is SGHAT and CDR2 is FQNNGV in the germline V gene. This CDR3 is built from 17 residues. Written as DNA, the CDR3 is TGCGCCAGCAATCTCCCTAAACCCCAGGCTACAGCTTTCGAGCAGTACTTC. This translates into CASNLPKPQATAFEQYF.

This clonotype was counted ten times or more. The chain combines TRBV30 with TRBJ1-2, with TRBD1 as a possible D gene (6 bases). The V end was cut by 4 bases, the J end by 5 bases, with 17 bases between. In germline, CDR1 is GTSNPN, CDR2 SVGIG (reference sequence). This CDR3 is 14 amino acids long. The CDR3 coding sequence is TGTGCCTGGACGCTGCGGGGGGCTGTATATGGCTACACCTTC. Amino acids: CAWTLRGAVYGYTF.

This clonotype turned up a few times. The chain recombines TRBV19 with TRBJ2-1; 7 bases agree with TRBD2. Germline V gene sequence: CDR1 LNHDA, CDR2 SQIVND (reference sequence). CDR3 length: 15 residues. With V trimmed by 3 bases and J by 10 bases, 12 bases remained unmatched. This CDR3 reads CASSMMAGVLREQFF. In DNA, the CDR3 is TGTGCCAGTAGTATGATGGCGGGAGTGCTTCGGGAGCAGTTCTTC.

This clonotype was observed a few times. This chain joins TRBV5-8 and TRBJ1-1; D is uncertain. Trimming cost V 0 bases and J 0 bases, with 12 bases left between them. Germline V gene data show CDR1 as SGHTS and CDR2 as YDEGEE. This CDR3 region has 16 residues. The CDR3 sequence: CASSLGWINMNTEAFF. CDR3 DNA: TGTGCCAGCAGCTTGGGGTGGATTAACATGAACACTGAAGCTTTCTTT.

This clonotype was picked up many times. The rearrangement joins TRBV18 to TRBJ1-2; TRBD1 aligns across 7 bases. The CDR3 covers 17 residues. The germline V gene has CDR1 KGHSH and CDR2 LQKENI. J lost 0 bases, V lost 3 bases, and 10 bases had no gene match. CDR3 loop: CASSPTGQALANYGYTF. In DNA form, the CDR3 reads TGTGCCAGCTCACCTACTGGACAGGCCCTAGCTAACTATGGCTACACCTTC.

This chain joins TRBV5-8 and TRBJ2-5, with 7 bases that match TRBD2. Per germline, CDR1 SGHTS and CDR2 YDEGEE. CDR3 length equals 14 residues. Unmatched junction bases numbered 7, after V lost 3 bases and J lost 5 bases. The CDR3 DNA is TGTGCCAGCAGCTCCTCGACTAGCCATGAGACCCAGTACTTC. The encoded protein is CASSSSTSHETQYF. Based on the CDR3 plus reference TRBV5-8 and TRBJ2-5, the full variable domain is EAGVTQSPTHLIKTRGQQATLRCSPISGHTSVYWYQQALGLGLQFLLWYDEGEERNRGNFPPRFSGRQFPNYSSELNVNALELEDSALYLCASSSSTSHETQYFGPGTRLLVL.

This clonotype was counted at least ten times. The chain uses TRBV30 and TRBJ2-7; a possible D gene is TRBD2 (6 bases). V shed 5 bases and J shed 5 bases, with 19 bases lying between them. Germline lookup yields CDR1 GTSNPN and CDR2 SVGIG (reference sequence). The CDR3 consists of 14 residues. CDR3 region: CAWSPGLGDNEQYF. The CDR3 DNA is TGTGCCTGGTCACCGGGACTCGGAGACAACGAGCAGTACTTC.

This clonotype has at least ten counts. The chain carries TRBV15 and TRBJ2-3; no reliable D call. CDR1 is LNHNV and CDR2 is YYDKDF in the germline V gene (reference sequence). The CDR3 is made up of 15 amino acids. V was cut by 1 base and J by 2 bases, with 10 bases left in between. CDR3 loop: CATSRGWGYTDTQYF. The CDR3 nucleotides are TGTGCCACCAGCAGAGGGTGGGGTTACACAGATACGCAGTATTTT.

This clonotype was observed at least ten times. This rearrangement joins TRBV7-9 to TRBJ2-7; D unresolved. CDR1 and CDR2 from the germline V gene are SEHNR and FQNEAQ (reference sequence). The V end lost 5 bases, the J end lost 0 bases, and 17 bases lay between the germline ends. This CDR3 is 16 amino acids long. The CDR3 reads CASSHPKRRYSYEQYF. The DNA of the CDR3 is TGTGCCAGCAGCCACCCGAAAAGGCGGTACTCCTACGAGCAGTACTTC.